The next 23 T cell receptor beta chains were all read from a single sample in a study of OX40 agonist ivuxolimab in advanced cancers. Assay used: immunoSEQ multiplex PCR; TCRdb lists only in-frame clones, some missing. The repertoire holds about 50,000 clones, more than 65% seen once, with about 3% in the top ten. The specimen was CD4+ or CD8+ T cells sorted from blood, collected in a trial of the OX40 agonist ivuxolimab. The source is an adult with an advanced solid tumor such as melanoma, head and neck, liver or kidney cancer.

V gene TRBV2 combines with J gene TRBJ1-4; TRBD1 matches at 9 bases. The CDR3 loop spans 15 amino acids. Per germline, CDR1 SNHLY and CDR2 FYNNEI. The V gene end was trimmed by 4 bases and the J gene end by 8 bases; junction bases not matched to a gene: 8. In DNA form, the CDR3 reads TGTGCCAGCAGTGGGGGAACAGGGGGCTACGAAAAACTGTTTTTT. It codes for CASSGGTGGYEKLFF. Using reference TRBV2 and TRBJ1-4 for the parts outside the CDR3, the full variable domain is EPEVTQTPSHQVTQMGQEVILRCVPISNHLYFYWYRQILGQKVEFLVSFYNNEISEKSEIFDDQFSVERPDGSNFTLKIRSTKLEDSAMYFCASSGGTGGYEKLFFGSGTQLSVL.

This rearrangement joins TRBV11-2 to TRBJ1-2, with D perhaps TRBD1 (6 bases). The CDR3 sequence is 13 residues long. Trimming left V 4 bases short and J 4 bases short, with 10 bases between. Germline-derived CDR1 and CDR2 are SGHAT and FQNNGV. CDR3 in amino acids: CASSSTGFYGYTF. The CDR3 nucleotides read TGTGCCAGCAGCTCGACAGGCTTCTATGGCTACACCTTC.

The CDR3 DNA reads as TGTGCCAGCAGCATACAGGGCCCCCCGGGGGCCAACGTCCTGACTTTC. Translating it yields CASSIQGPPGANVLTF. The chain links TRBV21-1 to TRBJ2-6; the table's D gene call, TRBD1, was not cross checked with the DNA. TRBV21-1 counts as a pseudogene. The CDR3 runs 16 residues.

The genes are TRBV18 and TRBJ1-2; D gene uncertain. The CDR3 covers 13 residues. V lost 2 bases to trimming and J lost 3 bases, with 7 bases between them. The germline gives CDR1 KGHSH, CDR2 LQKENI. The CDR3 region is CASSPDADYGYTF. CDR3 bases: TGTGCCAGCTCACCAGACGCCGACTATGGCTACACCTTC.

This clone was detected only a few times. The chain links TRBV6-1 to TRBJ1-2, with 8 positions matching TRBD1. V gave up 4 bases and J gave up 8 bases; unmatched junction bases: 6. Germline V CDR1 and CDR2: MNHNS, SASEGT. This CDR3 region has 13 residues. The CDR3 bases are TGTGCCAGCAGTGGACTACAGGGGGGAGGCTACACCTTC. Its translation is CASSGLQGGGYTF.

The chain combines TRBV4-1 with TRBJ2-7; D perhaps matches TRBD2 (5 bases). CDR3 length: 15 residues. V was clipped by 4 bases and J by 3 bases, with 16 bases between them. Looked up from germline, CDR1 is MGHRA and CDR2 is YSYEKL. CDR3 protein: CASSLQLGSYYEQYF. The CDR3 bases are TGCGCCAGCAGCCTACAACTAGGATCGTACTACGAGCAGTACTTC.

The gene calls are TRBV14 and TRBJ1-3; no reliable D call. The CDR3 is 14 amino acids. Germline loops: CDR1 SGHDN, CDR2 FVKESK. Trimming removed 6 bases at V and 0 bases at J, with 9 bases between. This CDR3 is CASRGSSSGNTIYF. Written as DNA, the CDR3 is TGTGCCAGCAGGGGGTCATCCTCTGGAAACACCATATATTTT.

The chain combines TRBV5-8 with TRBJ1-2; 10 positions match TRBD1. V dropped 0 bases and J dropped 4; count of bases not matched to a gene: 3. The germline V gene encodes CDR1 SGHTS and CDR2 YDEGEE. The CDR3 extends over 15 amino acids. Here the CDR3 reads CASSLGTGGGYGYTF. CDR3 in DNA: TGTGCCAGCAGCTTGGGGACAGGGGGTGGCTATGGCTACACCTTC.

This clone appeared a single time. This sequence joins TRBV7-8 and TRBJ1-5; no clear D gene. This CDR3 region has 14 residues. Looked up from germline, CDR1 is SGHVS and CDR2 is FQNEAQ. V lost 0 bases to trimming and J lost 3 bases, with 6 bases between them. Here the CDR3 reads CASSLAPVNQPQHF. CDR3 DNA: TGTGCCAGCAGCTTAGCGCCGGTCAATCAGCCCCAGCATTTT. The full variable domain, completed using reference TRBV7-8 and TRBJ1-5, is GAGVSQSPRYKVAKRGQDVALRCDPISGHVSLFWYQQALGQGPEFLTYFQNEAQLDKSGLPSDRFFAERPEGSVSTLKIQRTQQEDSAVYLCASSLAPVNQPQHFGDGTRLSIL.

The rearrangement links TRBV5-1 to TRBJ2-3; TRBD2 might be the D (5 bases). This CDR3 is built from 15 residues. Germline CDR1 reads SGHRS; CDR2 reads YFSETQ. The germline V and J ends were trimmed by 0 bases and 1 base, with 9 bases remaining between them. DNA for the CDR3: TGCGCCAGCAGCTTGGAGCTAGCCGGCACAGATACGCAGTATTTT. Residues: CASSLELAGTDTQYF.

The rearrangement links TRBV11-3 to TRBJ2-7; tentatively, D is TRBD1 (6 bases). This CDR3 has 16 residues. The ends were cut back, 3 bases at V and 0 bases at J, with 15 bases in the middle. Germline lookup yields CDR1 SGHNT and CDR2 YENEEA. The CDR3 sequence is CASSFRSGAYSYEQYF. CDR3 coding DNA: TGTGCCAGCAGCTTCAGGTCAGGGGCGTACTCCTACGAGCAGTACTTC.

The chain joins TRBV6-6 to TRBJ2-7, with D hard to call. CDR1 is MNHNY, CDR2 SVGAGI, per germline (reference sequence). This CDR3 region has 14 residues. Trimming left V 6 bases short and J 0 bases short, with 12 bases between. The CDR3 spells CASSLRTDSYEQYF. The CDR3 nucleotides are TGTGCCAGCAGCCTTAGGACGGACTCCTACGAGCAGTACTTC.

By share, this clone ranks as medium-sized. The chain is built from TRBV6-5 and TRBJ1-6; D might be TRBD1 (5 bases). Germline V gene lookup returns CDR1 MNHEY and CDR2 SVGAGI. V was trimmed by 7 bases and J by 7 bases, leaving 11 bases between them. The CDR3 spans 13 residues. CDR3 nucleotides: TGTGCCAGCACCAGAAAGGGGAATTCACCCCTCCACTTT. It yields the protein CASTRKGNSPLHF.

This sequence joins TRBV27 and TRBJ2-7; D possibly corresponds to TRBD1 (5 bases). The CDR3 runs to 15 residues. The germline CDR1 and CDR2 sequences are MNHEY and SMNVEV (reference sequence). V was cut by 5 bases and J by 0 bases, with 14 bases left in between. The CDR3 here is CASSLGHDGSYEQYF. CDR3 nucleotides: TGTGCCAGCAGTCTAGGACACGACGGCTCCTACGAGCAGTACTTC.

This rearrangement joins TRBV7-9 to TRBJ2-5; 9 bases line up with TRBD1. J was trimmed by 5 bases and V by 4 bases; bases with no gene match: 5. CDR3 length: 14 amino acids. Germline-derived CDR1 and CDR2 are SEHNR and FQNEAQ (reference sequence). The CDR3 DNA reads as TGTGCCAGCAGCTCGGGACAGGGAGGGGAGACCCAGTACTTC. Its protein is CASSSGQGGETQYF. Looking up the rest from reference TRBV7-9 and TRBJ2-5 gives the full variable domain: DTGVSQNPRHKITKRGQNVTFRCDPISEHNRLYWYRQTLGQGPEFLTYFQNEAQLEKSRLLSDRFSAERPKGSFSTLEIQRTEQGDSAMYLCASSSGQGGETQYFGPGTRLLVL.

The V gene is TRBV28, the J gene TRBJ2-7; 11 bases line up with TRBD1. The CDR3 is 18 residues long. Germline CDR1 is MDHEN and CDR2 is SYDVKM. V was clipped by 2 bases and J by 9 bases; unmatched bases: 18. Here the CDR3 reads CASSLPQTGTGGTEGQYF. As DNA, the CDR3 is TGTGCCAGCAGTTTACCCCAAACCGGGACAGGGGGTACCGAAGGGCAGTACTTC.

CDR3 residues: CASSERAGRTEAFF. The CDR3 DNA reads as TGTGCCAGCAGTGAAAGGGCAGGGAGAACTGAAGCTTTCTTT. The chain employs TRBV6-1 and TRBJ1-1, with D perhaps TRBD1 (5 bases). CDR1 and CDR2 (germline): MNHNS, SASEGT. The CDR3 is 14 amino acids. The V and J ends lost 2 bases and 5 bases respectively, with 12 bases between them.

CDR3 residues: CASSPFGELFF. The CDR3 DNA reads as TGTGCCAGCAGCCCCTTTGGGGAGCTGTTTTTT. The J gene is TRBJ2-2, the V gene TRBV2; D gene unclear. Germline V CDR1 and CDR2: SNHLY, FYNNEI. Trimming shortened V by 6 bases and J by 8 bases, and 7 bases separated the two germline ends. The CDR3 is 11 residues long.

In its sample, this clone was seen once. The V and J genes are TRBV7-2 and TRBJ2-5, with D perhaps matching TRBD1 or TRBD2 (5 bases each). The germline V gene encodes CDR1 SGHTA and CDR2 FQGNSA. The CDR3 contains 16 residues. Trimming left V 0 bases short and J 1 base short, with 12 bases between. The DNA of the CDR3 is TGTGCCAGCAGCTTAGCCCAGGGACGATTCCAAGAGACCCAGTACTTC. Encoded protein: CASSLAQGRFQETQYF.

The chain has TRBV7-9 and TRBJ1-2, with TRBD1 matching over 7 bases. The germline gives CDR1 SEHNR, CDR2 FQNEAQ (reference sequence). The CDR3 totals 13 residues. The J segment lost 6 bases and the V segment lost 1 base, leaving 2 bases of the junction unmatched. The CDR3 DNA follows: TGTGCCAGCAGCTTAGACAGGGGCGATGGCTACACCTTC. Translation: CASSLDRGDGYTF.

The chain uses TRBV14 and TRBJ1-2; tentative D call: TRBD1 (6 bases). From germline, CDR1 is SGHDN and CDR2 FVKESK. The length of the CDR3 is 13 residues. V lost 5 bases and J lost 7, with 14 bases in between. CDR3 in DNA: TGTGCCAGCAGCGTGCAGCAGGGGAGTGGCTACACCTTC. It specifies CASSVQQGSGYTF.

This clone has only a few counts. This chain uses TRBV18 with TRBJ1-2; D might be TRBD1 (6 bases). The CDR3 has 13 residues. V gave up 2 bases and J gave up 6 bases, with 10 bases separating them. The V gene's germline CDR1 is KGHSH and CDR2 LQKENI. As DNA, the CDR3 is TGTGCCAGCTCACCAAACAGGGATAATGGCTACACCTTC. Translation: CASSPNRDNGYTF.

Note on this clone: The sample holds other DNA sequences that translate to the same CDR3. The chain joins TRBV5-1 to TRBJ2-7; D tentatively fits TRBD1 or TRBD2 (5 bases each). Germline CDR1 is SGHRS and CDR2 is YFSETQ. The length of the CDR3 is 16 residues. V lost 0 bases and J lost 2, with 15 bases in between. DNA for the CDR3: TGCGCCAGCAGCTTGGGTCTCGGGGCTACCGCCTACGAGCAGTACTTC. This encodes CASSLGLGATAYEQYF.